Presented here are 16 T cell receptor beta chains from one specimen sequenced in a study of control samples from healthy donors and cancer patients. Profiling relied on immunoSEQ multiplex PCR, and the TCRdb table lists in-frame clones only, not all of them. The table records approximately 140,000 clones, 75% to 90% of them present only once. Specimen: blood. The receptors were sampled from a woman in her thirties in good health.

V gene TRBV6-4 combines with J gene TRBJ2-3; TRBD2 might be the D (6 bases). CDR3 size: 14 residues. Germline V gene sequence: CDR1 MRHNA, CDR2 SNTAGT. V was shortened by 2 bases and J by 5 bases, with 11 bases between the two germline ends. The CDR3 nucleotides read TGTGCCAGCAGTGACAGCGGGTCAGGAGATACGCAGTATTTT. Its protein product is CASSDSGSGDTQYF.

The chain is built from TRBV5-6 and TRBJ2-7, with a tentative D call TRBD1 (5 bases). Germline values: CDR1 SGHDT, CDR2 YYEEEE. This CDR3 region has 12 residues. The V end was cut by 1 base, the J end by 9 bases, with 11 bases between. CDR3 DNA sequence: TGTGCCAGCAGCTTGATCAGGGAACGGCAGTACTTC. This translates into CASSLIRERQYF.

The chain combines TRBV3-1 (or the pseudogene TRBV3-2) with TRBJ2-2; 10 bases are a match to TRBD2. V lost 5 bases, J lost 6 bases, and 6 bases stayed unmatched. The CDR3 length is 15 residues. CDR1 and CDR2 (germline): LGHDT, YNNKEL (reference sequence). CDR3 in amino acids: CASSVLAGVAGELFF. The CDR3 nucleotides read TGTGCCAGCAGCGTGCTAGCGGGAGTTGCCGGGGAGCTGTTTTTT.

This chain joins TRBV6-5 and TRBJ2-5, with D perhaps TRBD2 (6 bases). The CDR3 loop spans 13 amino acids. Germline loops: CDR1 MNHEY, CDR2 SVGAGI. The V end was cut by 7 bases, the J end by 3 bases, with 12 bases between. CDR3 sequence: CASIVPGEETQYF. CDR3 nucleotide sequence: TGTGCCAGCATCGTTCCGGGGGAAGAGACCCAGTACTTC.

This clone was observed once. V is TRBV6-6 and J is TRBJ2-7; a possible D gene is TRBD1 (6 bases). The CDR3 is made up of 13 amino acids. Germline values: CDR1 MNHNY, CDR2 SVGAGI (reference sequence). V dropped 2 bases and J dropped 3 bases, with 8 bases sitting between them. This chain's CDR3 is CASSYRGNYEQYF. The DNA for the CDR3 is TGTGCCAGCAGTTACAGGGGGAACTACGAGCAGTACTTC.

The chain carries TRBV19 and TRBJ1-4; no clear D gene. CDR3 size: 15 residues. V gave up 2 bases and J gave up 8 bases, with 15 bases separating them. CDR1 and CDR2 from the germline V gene are LNHDA and SQIVND (reference sequence). The CDR3 DNA sequence: TGTGCCAGTAGTATAAATAGGCGCGCGGACGAAAAACTGTTTTTT. Protein sequence: CASSINRRADEKLFF.

The V and J genes are TRBV6-4 and TRBJ2-1; 9 nucleotides align to TRBD2. After removal of 1 base from V and 7 bases from J, the junction contained 8 bases not matched to a gene. The CDR3 length is 16 residues. Germline CDR1 reads MRHNA; CDR2 reads SNTAGT. CDR3 in amino acids: CASSDLWREGLNEQFF. CDR3 in DNA: TGTGCCAGCAGTGACTTATGGCGGGAGGGCCTGAATGAGCAGTTCTTC.

This chain connects TRBV28 to TRBJ1-1; 8 positions match TRBD1. From germline, CDR1 is MDHEN and CDR2 SYDVKM. CDR3 size: 14 residues. V dropped 6 bases and J dropped 3; count of bases not matched to a gene: 6. Here the CDR3 reads CASSSGQGYTEAFF. In nucleotides, the CDR3 is TGTGCCAGCAGCTCCGGACAGGGATACACTGAAGCTTTCTTT.

V is TRBV9 and J is TRBJ2-1; 9 bases match TRBD2. The junction had 2 bases not matched to a gene; V was cut back by 1 base and J by 0 bases. Germline CDR1 SGDLS, CDR2 YYNGEE. CDR3 length equals 16 residues. The CDR3 bases are TGTGCCAGCAGCGTAACGGGACTAGCCTCCTACAATGAGCAGTTCTTC. It encodes CASSVTGLASYNEQFF.

The rearrangement uses TRBV7-8 and TRBJ2-3; 7 bases match TRBD1. The V gene end was trimmed by 4 bases and the J gene end by 1 base; junction bases not matched to a gene: 11. Per germline, CDR1 SGHVS and CDR2 FQNEAQ. The CDR3 runs 17 residues. The CDR3 sequence is CASSSSLTGSGTDTQYF. In DNA form, the CDR3 reads TGTGCCAGCAGCTCCTCCCTGACAGGGTCCGGCACAGATACGCAGTATTTT.

This clone was observed a handful of times. This chain joins TRBV6-1 and TRBJ1-5; D is unresolved. The CDR3 sequence is 15 residues long. Germline CDR1 is MNHNS and CDR2 is SASEGT. Trimming pared 3 bases from V and 1 base from J, leaving 10 bases between. This chain's CDR3 is CASSDHPFSNQPQHF. CDR3 in DNA: TGTGCCAGCAGTGATCACCCATTCAGCAATCAGCCCCAGCATTTT.

This clone was seen just once. The rearrangement uses TRBV20-1 and TRBJ2-1, with a weak D call TRBD2 (5 bases). The CDR3 spans 11 residues. The germline CDR1 and CDR2 sequences are DFQATT and SNEGSKA (reference sequence). V dropped 8 bases and J dropped 4 bases, with 9 bases sitting between them. This CDR3 reads CSPGGYNEQFF. DNA of the CDR3: TGCAGTCCTGGAGGTTACAATGAGCAGTTCTTC.

The gene calls are TRBV7-3 and TRBJ2-2, with D perhaps being TRBD1 or TRBD2 (5 bases each). Germline V gene data show CDR1 as SGHTA and CDR2 as FQGTGA. The V end lost 8 bases, the J end lost 4 bases, and 14 bases lay between the germline ends. This CDR3 is 14 amino acids long. CDR3 in amino acids: CASGGGAGTGELFF. In DNA form, the CDR3 reads TGTGCCAGCGGTGGGGGAGCCGGCACCGGGGAGCTGTTTTTT. The full variable domain, its missing parts supplied by reference TRBV7-3 and TRBJ2-2, is GAGVSQTPSNKVTEKGKYVELRCDPISGHTALYWYRQSLGQGPEFLIYFQGTGAADDSGLPNDRFFAVRPEGSVSTLKIQRTERGDSAVYLCASGGGAGTGELFFGEGSRLTVL.

The V gene is TRBV10-3, the J gene TRBJ1-4; no clear D. This CDR3 comprises 14 residues. Germline CDR1 is ENHRY and CDR2 is SYGVKD. The ends were cut back, 4 bases at V and 5 bases at J, with 11 bases in the middle. In nucleotides, the CDR3 is TGTGCCATCAGTGGAGACGGACCAAATGAAAAACTGTTTTTT. This translates into CAISGDGPNEKLFF.

This chain links TRBV4-1 with TRBJ2-1, with 8 bases that match TRBD2. The CDR3 runs to 12 residues. The V gene's germline CDR1 is MGHRA and CDR2 YSYEKL. CDR3 DNA: TGCGAGCGGGAGCGCGAGGGTGATGAGCAGTTCTTC. Its translation is CEREREGDEQFF.

The chain recombines TRBV5-1 with TRBJ1-6, with D maybe TRBD1 (6 bases). Trimming pared 3 bases from V and 6 bases from J, leaving 13 bases between. This CDR3 has 15 amino acids. Germline values: CDR1 SGHRS, CDR2 YFSETQ. Written as DNA, the CDR3 is TGCGCCAGCAGCTCCGCCGGGACAAGTAATTCACCCCTCCACTTT. It is translated as CASSSAGTSNSPLHF. Based on the CDR3 plus reference TRBV5-1 and TRBJ1-6, the full variable domain is KAGVTQTPRYLIKTRGQQVTLSCSPISGHRSVSWYQQTPGQGLQFLFEYFSETQRNKGNFPGRFSGRQFSNSRSEMNVSTLELGDSALYLCASSSAGTSNSPLHFGNGTRLTVT.